A selection of T cell receptor beta chains follows, all from one sample in a study of T cell responses to AZD1222 COVID-19 vaccine. Sequenced by immunoSEQ multiplex PCR; TCRdb stores in-frame clones only, minus some. This table has 150,000 to 200,000 clones, around 94% appearing once. The material sequenced was peripheral blood, taken on day 0 of AZD1222 vaccination. Receptors originate from an adult in good health. Both conserved end residues are part of each CDR3. D genes are given only for firm matches.

J gene,D gene,V gene,CDR3 DNA,CDR3 protein
TRBJ2-7,TRBD2,TRBV5-8,TGTGCCAGCAGTCCTGGGACTACCGTCTCCTACGAGCAGTACTTC,CASSPGTTVSYEQYF
TRBJ2-7,TRBD1,TRBV6-5,TGTGCCAGTTACGGACAGGGCTTACGCGAGCAGTACTTC,CASYGQGLREQYF
TRBJ1-4,TRBD1,TRBV15,TGTGCCACCAGCGCACGACAGGGACGTTCTGAAAAACTGTTTTTT,CATSARQGRSEKLFF
TRBJ2-7,TRBD2,TRBV7-9,TGTGCCAGCAGCTCCGGGACTAGCGGGGGGCCGCTCTACGAGCAGTACTTC,CASSSGTSGGPLYEQYF
TRBJ2-7,TRBD1,TRBV12-5,TGTGCTAGTGGTTTGATAGTGGGGGGACAGGGGGTGAACGAGCAGTACTTC,CASGLIVGGQGVNEQYF
TRBJ2-2,-,TRBV5-8,TGTGCCAGCACCCCCTCCGGGACTCCAAACACCGGGGAGCTGTTTTTT,CASTPSGTPNTGELFF
TRBJ1-5,-,TRBV7-2,TGTGCCAGCAGCTTACGGGGGGATCAGCCCCAGCATTTT,CASSLRGDQPQHF
TRBJ1-1,-,TRBV12-3/TRBV12-4,TGTGCCAGCAATCCGGGGGGGCCCCAGCGGGCTTTCTTT,CASNPGGPQRAFF
TRBJ2-1,-,TRBV9,TGTGCCAGCAGCCCACCGGCGGGGGCCTACGTAGAGCAGTTCTTC,CASSPPAGAYVEQFF
TRBJ2-7,-,TRBV6-2/TRBV6-3,TGTGCCAGCAGTCTCCAGGGATTCGCCTACGAGCAGTACTTC,CASSLQGFAYEQYF
TRBJ1-2,TRBD1,TRBV3-1/TRBV3-2,TGTGCCAGCAGCCAAGTACAGGGGGCGGATGGCTACACCTTC,CASSQVQGADGYTF
TRBJ2-2,-,TRBV11-2,TGTGCCAGCAGCTTGAGGGGGGCGGGCACCGGGGAGCTGTTTTTT,CASSLRGAGTGELFF
TRBJ2-7,TRBD1,TRBV6-2/TRBV6-3,TGTGCCAGCAGCGCTGCAAGGACAGGGGGGTACGAGCAGTACTTC,CASSAARTGGYEQYF
TRBJ1-5,TRBD1,TRBV28,TGTGCCAGCAGCCTCGGGACAGGGGGTCGCCAGCCCCAGCATTTT,CASSLGTGGRQPQHF
TRBJ2-2,-,TRBV7-2,TGTGCCAGCAGGCTGGCAGGGGCCGTGGGCGGGGAGCTGTTTTTT,CASRLAGAVGGELFF
TRBJ1-2,-,TRBV28,TGTGCCAGCAGTTTATTAATTAGGGTGCATGGCTACACCTTC,CASSLLIRVHGYTF
TRBJ1-1,TRBD1,TRBV5-1,TGCGCCAGCAGCCCTGCCGGGACAGGGTCTTACACTGAAGCTTTCTTT,CASSPAGTGSYTEAFF